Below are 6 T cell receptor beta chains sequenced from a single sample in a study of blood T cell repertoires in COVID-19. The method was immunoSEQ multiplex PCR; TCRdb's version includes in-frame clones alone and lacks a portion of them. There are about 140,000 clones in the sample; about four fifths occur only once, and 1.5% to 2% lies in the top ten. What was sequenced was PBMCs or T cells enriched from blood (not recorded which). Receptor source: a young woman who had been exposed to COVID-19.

CDR3 sequence: CASGSTSGSVYNEQFF. CDR3 in DNA: TGTGCTAGTGGTTCGACTAGCGGGAGTGTCTACAATGAGCAGTTCTTC. The V and J genes are TRBV12-5 and TRBJ2-1, with 12 bases matching TRBD2. Trimming took 4 bases from V and 3 from J; bases not matched to a gene: 4. Germline CDR1 LGHNT, CDR2 FRNRAP. The CDR3 has 16 residues.

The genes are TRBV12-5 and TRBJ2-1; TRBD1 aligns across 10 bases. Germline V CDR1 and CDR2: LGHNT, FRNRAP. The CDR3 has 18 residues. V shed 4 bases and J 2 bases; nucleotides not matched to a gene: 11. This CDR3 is CASGWTGGLHLTYNEQFF. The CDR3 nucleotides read TGTGCTAGTGGTTGGACAGGGGGTCTTCACTTAACCTACAATGAGCAGTTCTTC. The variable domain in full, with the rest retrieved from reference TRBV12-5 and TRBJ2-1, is DARVTQTPRHKVTEMGQEVTMRCQPILGHNTVFWYRQTMMQGLELLAYFRNRAPLDDSGMPKDRFSAEMPDATLATLKIQPSEPRDSAVYFCASGWTGGLHLTYNEQFFGPGTRLTVL.

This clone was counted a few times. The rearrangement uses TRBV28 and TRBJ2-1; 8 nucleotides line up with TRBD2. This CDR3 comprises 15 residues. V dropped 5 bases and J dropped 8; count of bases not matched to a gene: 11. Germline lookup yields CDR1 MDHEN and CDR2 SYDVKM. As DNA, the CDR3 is TGTGCCAGCAGTCCCGGGACTAGGGGAGGGGATGAGCAGTTCTTC. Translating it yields CASSPGTRGGDEQFF.

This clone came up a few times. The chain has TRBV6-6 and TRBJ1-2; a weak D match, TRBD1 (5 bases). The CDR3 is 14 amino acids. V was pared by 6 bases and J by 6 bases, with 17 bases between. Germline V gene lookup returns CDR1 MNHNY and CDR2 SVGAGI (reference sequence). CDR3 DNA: TGTGCCAGCAGCTCCATAGGGGAATGGGATGGCTACACCTTC. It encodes CASSSIGEWDGYTF.

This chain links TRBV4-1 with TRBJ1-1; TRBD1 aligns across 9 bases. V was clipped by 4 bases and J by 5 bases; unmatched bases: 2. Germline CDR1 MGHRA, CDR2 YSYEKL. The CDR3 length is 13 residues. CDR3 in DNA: TGCGCCAGCAGCCGAGACAGGGGGACTGAAGCTTTCTTT. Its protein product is CASSRDRGTEAFF.

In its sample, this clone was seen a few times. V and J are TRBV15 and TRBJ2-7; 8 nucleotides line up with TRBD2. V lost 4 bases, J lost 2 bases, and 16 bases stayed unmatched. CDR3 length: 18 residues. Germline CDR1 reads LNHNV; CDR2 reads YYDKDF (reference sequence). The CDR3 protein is CATSNPLGLSGSPYEQYF. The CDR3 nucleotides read TGTGCCACCAGCAATCCCCTCGGCCTCAGCGGGAGTCCCTACGAGCAGTACTTC.